The next 30 T cell receptor beta chains were all read from a single sample in a study of cytomegalovirus exposure and HLA in healthy donors. It was with 60 Vbeta and 13 Jbeta primers that the PCR ran. This table comes from immunoSEQ multiplex PCR, and its TCRdb copy is limited to in-frame clones, with some not included. The table shows 150,000 to 200,000 clones, with over 80% occurring only once. Sequencing input: PBMCs. The receptors were sampled from a male donor in good health and CMV-seropositive.

The chain combines TRBV7-6 with TRBJ2-1; D possibly corresponds to TRBD2 (5 bases). This CDR3 has 16 amino acids. Deletions cut 5 bases from V and 1 base from J, with 15 bases between. The germline gives CDR1 SGHVS, CDR2 FNYEAQ. The CDR3 reads CASSAPRGISYNEQFF. DNA for the CDR3: TGTGCCAGCAGCGCTCCCCGAGGGATATCCTACAATGAGCAGTTCTTC.

The chain employs TRBV5-1 and TRBJ2-1; D gene uncertain. V lost 0 bases and J 6 bases, leaving 10 bases between the germline ends. There are 14 residues in the CDR3. The germline V gene encodes CDR1 SGHRS and CDR2 YFSETQ. Here the CDR3 DNA reads TGCGCCAGCAGCTTGGTTCCTAGTCTCAATGAGCAGTTCTTC. Amino acids: CASSLVPSLNEQFF.

This sequence joins TRBV27 and TRBJ1-1, with 7 bases aligning to TRBD1. Germline CDR1 is MNHEY and CDR2 is SMNVEV (reference sequence). V shed 8 bases and J 11 bases; nucleotides not matched to a gene: 8. The CDR3 consists of 11 residues. Written as DNA, the CDR3 is TGTGCCAGCTTCACCGGGACAGAGGCTTTCTTT. This sequence encodes CASFTGTEAFF.

This chain joins TRBV6-6 and TRBJ1-1; D unclear. Deletions cut 5 bases from V and 1 base from J, with 11 bases between. Per the germline V gene, CDR1 is MNHNY and CDR2 is SVGAGI (reference sequence). This CDR3 contains 14 residues. The CDR3 protein is CASSPTSGNTEAFF. Here the CDR3 DNA reads TGTGCCAGCAGTCCGACCTCGGGGAACACTGAAGCTTTCTTT.

This chain joins TRBV5-1 and TRBJ2-2, with TRBD2 as a possible D gene (5 bases). The length of the CDR3 is 14 residues. The V end was cut by 1 base, the J end by 6 bases, with 10 bases between. The germline gives CDR1 SGHRS, CDR2 YFSETQ. DNA of the CDR3: TGCGCCAGCAGCTTGTCCGGAGGTCCCGGGGAGCTGTTTTTT. Its translation: CASSLSGGPGELFF.

The rearrangement uses TRBV5-8 and TRBJ1-2, with D perhaps matching TRBD1 (5 bases). This CDR3 contains 13 residues. V was clipped by 4 bases and J by 6 bases, with 13 bases between them. CDR1 is SGHTS and CDR2 is YDEGEE in the germline V gene. This CDR3 reads CASSKDTADGYTF. In nucleotides, the CDR3 is TGTGCCAGCAGCAAGGACACTGCGGATGGCTACACCTTC.

The V gene is TRBV6-6, the J gene TRBJ2-7; D is possibly TRBD2 (6 bases). The CDR3 has 12 residues. CDR1 is MNHNY, CDR2 SVGAGI, per germline (reference sequence). V lost 10 bases and J lost 5, with 15 bases in between. The CDR3 bases are TGTGCCATCGGCGGGGTTAGAGACGAGCAGTACTTC. This codes for CAIGGVRDEQYF.

The chain is built from TRBV7-2 and TRBJ2-7; TRBD2 might be the D (5 bases). Per germline, CDR1 SGHTA and CDR2 FQGNSA. V was shortened by 5 bases and J by 0 bases, with 14 bases between the two germline ends. The CDR3 runs 15 residues. The CDR3 coding sequence is TGTGCCAGCAGCCCTGGAGAGCGGAACTCCTACGAGCAGTACTTC. Translation gives CASSPGERNSYEQYF.

The chain carries TRBV5-8 and TRBJ2-3; 9 bases match TRBD1. CDR1 is SGHTS, CDR2 YDEGEE, per germline. The V segment lost 4 bases and the J segment 0 bases; nucleotides outside the gene matches: 3. CDR3 size: 15 residues. CDR3 DNA sequence: TGTGCCAGCAGCATAGGACAGGGGAGCACAGATACGCAGTATTTT. Protein: CASSIGQGSTDTQYF. Variable domain in full (rest from reference TRBV5-8 and TRBJ2-3): EAGVTQSPTHLIKTRGQQATLRCSPISGHTSVYWYQQALGLGLQFLLWYDEGEERNRGNFPPRFSGRQFPNYSSELNVNALELEDSALYLCASSIGQGSTDTQYFGPGTRLTVL.

The chain joins TRBV28 to TRBJ1-5; 7 bases fit TRBD1. Losses at the gene ends were 6 bases for V and 4 bases for J; bases not matched to a gene: 12. Germline V gene lookup returns CDR1 MDHEN and CDR2 SYDVKM. CDR3 size: 16 residues. The CDR3 region is CASSPLGGRGNQPQHF. Here the CDR3 DNA reads TGTGCCAGCAGCCCCCTAGGGGGCCGTGGGAATCAGCCCCAGCATTTT.

The chain employs TRBV14 and TRBJ2-2; 10 bases fit TRBD1. Germline V CDR1 and CDR2: SGHDN, FVKESK. With V trimmed by 6 bases and J by 5 bases, 15 bases remained unmatched. This CDR3 comprises 18 residues. The DNA for the CDR3 is TGTGCCAGCAGTCCGATCGGGACAGGGGTAACCCGGACCGGGGAGCTGTTTTTT. This encodes CASSPIGTGVTRTGELFF.

The gene calls are TRBV18 and TRBJ2-3; possibly TRBD1 for D (6 bases). Germline CDR1 is KGHSH and CDR2 is LQKENI. V was pared by 6 bases and J by 4 bases, with 17 bases between. The CDR3 totals 15 residues. CDR3 residues: CASSSPGRGSDTQYF. In DNA form, the CDR3 reads TGTGCCAGCTCCTCTCCCGGCAGGGGTTCAGATACGCAGTATTTT.

The table lists this clone with a count of one. At one of its ends the junction is not consistent with the germline gene, which may arise from a read error. The V call is TRBV7-7, the J call TRBJ2-3; D is uncertain. The germline V gene has CDR1 SSHAT and CDR2 FNYEAQ (reference sequence). The length of the CDR3 is 13 residues. The CDR3 here is CASSLRESDTQYF. In DNA, the CDR3 is TGTGCTAGCAGCTTGCGAGAGTCAGATACGCAGTATTTT.

V usage is TRBV7-2 and J usage is TRBJ2-3; a weak D match, TRBD2 (6 bases). Per the germline V gene, CDR1 is SGHTA and CDR2 is FQGNSA. The V and J ends lost 5 bases and 3 bases respectively, with 15 bases between them. The CDR3 has 15 amino acids. Written as DNA, the CDR3 is TGTGCCAGCAGCCCAGGCGGAGGGAAGACAGATACGCAGTATTTT. It codes for CASSPGGGKTDTQYF.

The gene calls are TRBV6-6 and TRBJ1-1; possible D gene TRBD1, 5 bases. Trimming cost V 6 bases and J 0 bases, with 17 bases left between them. Per germline, CDR1 MNHNY and CDR2 SVGAGI (reference sequence). CDR3 length: 16 amino acids. The CDR3 sequence is CASSRGHGGLNTEAFF. DNA of the CDR3: TGTGCCAGCAGCCGAGGCCACGGGGGGTTGAACACTGAAGCTTTCTTT.

This clone showed up just a few times. The chain is built from TRBV12-5 and TRBJ2-1; 12 bases align to TRBD2. The CDR3 length is 16 residues. Losses at the gene ends were 3 bases for V and 3 bases for J; bases not matched to a gene: 3. Germline-derived CDR1 and CDR2 are LGHNT and FRNRAP. CDR3 amino acids: CASGLLAGGGYNEQFF. The CDR3 nucleotides read TGTGCTAGTGGTTTACTAGCGGGAGGAGGCTACAATGAGCAGTTCTTC.

This chain connects TRBV7-3 to TRBJ2-1; 7 nucleotides agree with TRBD2. V shed 1 base, J shed 4 bases, and the junction held 7 bases outside the gene matches. CDR1 and CDR2 (germline): SGHTA, FQGTGA. This CDR3 has 16 residues. The DNA of the CDR3 is TGTGCCAGCAGCTTAATTGGGGGAGGGCCTTACAATGAGCAGTTCTTC. Protein: CASSLIGGGPYNEQFF.

This rearrangement joins TRBV6-6 to TRBJ2-3, with 9 bases that match TRBD1. V trimming: 10 bases; J trimming: 0 bases; junction bases outside the gene matches: 8. Germline CDR1 MNHNY, CDR2 SVGAGI (reference sequence). This CDR3 is 15 amino acids long. The CDR3 protein is CAINRGLLSTDTQYF. In nucleotides, the CDR3 is TGTGCCATCAACAGGGGGCTCCTAAGCACAGATACGCAGTATTTT.

V gene TRBV28 combines with J gene TRBJ1-5, with D possibly being TRBD1 (6 bases). The CDR3 consists of 16 residues. CDR1 and CDR2 (germline): MDHEN, SYDVKM. With 5 bases removed from V and 2 bases from J, the gap between germline ends came to 16 bases. The CDR3 sequence: CASSRLQGLGNQPQHF. The CDR3 DNA is TGTGCCAGCAGTCGTTTACAGGGCTTGGGCAATCAGCCCCAGCATTTT.

J is TRBJ2-7 and V is TRBV19; 7 bases agree with TRBD1. The CDR3 runs 14 residues. The J segment lost 1 base and the V segment lost 5 bases, leaving 5 bases of the junction unmatched. Germline-derived CDR1 and CDR2 are LNHDA and SQIVND (reference sequence). The CDR3 loop reads CASSLGQESYEQYF. The CDR3 region has the DNA TGTGCCAGTAGTCTAGGACAGGAGTCCTACGAGCAGTACTTC. The variable domain in full, completed from reference TRBV19 and TRBJ2-7, reads DGGITQSPKYLFRKEGQNVTLSCEQNLNHDAMYWYRQDPGQGLRLIYYSQIVNDFQKGDIAEGYSVSREKKESFPLTVTSAQKNPTAFYLCASSLGQESYEQYFGPGTRLTVT.

This clone was found once. The chain employs TRBV5-4 and TRBJ2-7, with 8 bases aligning to TRBD2. The ends lost 2 bases at V and 4 bases at J; junction bases unmatched: 5. CDR3 length equals 14 residues. In germline, CDR1 is SGHNT, CDR2 YYREEE (reference sequence). The CDR3 region has the DNA TGTGCCAGCAGCTTCTTATCGGGAGGGTACGAGCAGTACTTC. It is translated as CASSFLSGGYEQYF.

This clone was counted a few times. The V and J genes are TRBV5-1 and TRBJ2-5; 15 nucleotides align to TRBD2. The germline CDR1 and CDR2 sequences are SGHRS and YFSETQ. With 4 bases clipped from V and 5 bases from J, the junction kept 3 bases outside the gene matches. There are 15 residues in the CDR3. The CDR3 loop is CASSLGTSGRETQYF. Here the CDR3 DNA reads TGCGCCAGCAGCCTAGGGACTAGCGGGAGGGAGACCCAGTACTTC.

The chain is built from TRBV11-2 and TRBJ2-7; D not certain. V lost 2 bases, J lost 3 bases, and 5 bases lay in between. Germline CDR1 and CDR2: SGHAT and FQNNGV. The CDR3 runs 12 residues. The CDR3 DNA reads as TGTGCCAGCAGCTTAAATCTCTACGAGCAGTACTTC. This codes for CASSLNLYEQYF.

Turning to this clone: At one boundary the junction diverges from the germline segment, which might be a read error. The J gene is TRBJ1-2, the V gene TRBV7-9; 7 nucleotides agree with TRBD1. The CDR3 consists of 16 residues. CDR1 and CDR2 (germline): SEHNR, FQNEAQ (reference sequence). The CDR3 here is CSSSAITGDRAYGYTF. The CDR3 DNA sequence: TGTTCCAGCAGCGCAATCACAGGGGATAGAGCCTATGGCTACACCTTC.

This clone was observed a handful of times. This chain connects TRBV27 to TRBJ1-1; 11 bases align to TRBD1. Germline V gene sequence: CDR1 MNHEY, CDR2 SMNVEV (reference sequence). V lost 3 bases, J lost 4 bases, and 1 base stayed unmatched. CDR3 length: 14 amino acids. The CDR3 nucleotides read TGTGCCAGCAGTTTGGGGACAGGGGGCACTGAAGCTTTCTTT. Its translation: CASSLGTGGTEAFF.

This sequence joins TRBV7-2 and TRBJ2-7, with TRBD2 identical over 7 bases. This CDR3 spans 15 amino acids. CDR1 is SGHTA and CDR2 is FQGNSA in the germline V gene. V was clipped by 5 bases and J by 0 bases; unmatched bases: 7. CDR3 loop: CASSPLAGLSYEQYF. CDR3 nucleotides: TGTGCCAGCAGCCCCTTAGCGGGCCTCTCCTACGAGCAGTACTTC.

As regards this clone: A junction end diverges from the germline sequence, so it may reflect a read error. The rearrangement joins TRBV7-3 to TRBJ1-4, with D maybe TRBD1 (6 bases). The CDR3 has 14 residues. Germline CDR1 and CDR2: SGHTA and FQGTGA. This chain's CDR3 is CASSLDRPNEKLFF. In DNA, the CDR3 is TGTGCCAGCAGCTTAGACAGGCCTAACGAAAAACTGTTTTTT. Together with reference TRBV7-3 and TRBJ1-4, the CDR3 gives the full variable domain: GAGVSQTPSNKVTEKGKYVELRCDPISGHTALYWYRQSLGQGPEFLIYFQGTGAADDSGLPNDRFFAVRPEGSVSTLKIQRTERGDSAVYLCASSLDRPNEKLFFGSGTQLSVL.

This rearrangement joins TRBV30 to TRBJ2-7; the D gene is possibly TRBD2 (6 bases). There are 17 residues in the CDR3. V lost 0 bases, J lost 0 bases, and 18 bases lay in between. The V gene's germline CDR1 is GTSNPN and CDR2 SVGIG (reference sequence). The CDR3 protein is CAWSVGGQAPFSYEQYF. The DNA of the CDR3 is TGTGCCTGGAGTGTAGGAGGGCAAGCCCCTTTCTCCTACGAGCAGTACTTC. The full variable domain, rest sourced from reference TRBV30 and TRBJ2-7, is SQTIHQWPATLVQPVGSPLSLECTVEGTSNPNLYWYRQAAGRGLQLLFYSVGIGQISSEVPQNLSASRPQDRQFILSSKKLLLSDSGFYLCAWSVGGQAPFSYEQYFGPGTRLTVT.

In DNA form, the CDR3 reads TGTGCCAGCAGTTTTGGACTCCCCAAGGGCTACACCTTC. It encodes CASSFGLPKGYTF. The V call is TRBV27, the J call TRBJ1-2; D unresolved. CDR1 is MNHEY and CDR2 is SMNVEV in the germline V gene (reference sequence). Between the trimmed V and J ends, which lost 3 bases and 8 bases, there was a span of 13 bases. This CDR3 has 13 residues.

This clone came up once. The chain has TRBV4-2 and TRBJ1-5; 8 positions match TRBD1. V shed 0 bases, J shed 6 bases, and the junction held 4 bases outside the gene matches. Per the germline V gene, CDR1 is LGHNA and CDR2 is YNFKEQ. This CDR3 is built from 15 residues. The CDR3 coding sequence is TGTGCCAGCAGCCAAGAACAGGGGGGGAGTCAGCCCCAGCATTTT. Amino acid sequence: CASSQEQGGSQPQHF.